These 16 T cell receptor beta chains share one sample of origin, sequenced in a study of stem cell transplantation in POMP-related autoinflammatory disease. Assay used: immunoSEQ multiplex PCR; TCRdb lists only in-frame clones, some missing. The sample records about 26,000 clones, 82% being singletons. The sample was CD4+ T cells from PBMCs, taken before stem cell transplantation. Source of these receptors: a human donor with POMP-related autoinflammation and immune dysregulation (PRAID).

V usage is TRBV19 and J usage is TRBJ1-2, with D tentatively TRBD1 (6 bases). The CDR3 consists of 13 residues. Trimming shortened V by 5 bases and J by 3 bases, and 10 bases separated the two germline ends. The V gene's germline CDR1 is LNHDA and CDR2 SQIVND (reference sequence). The CDR3 coding sequence is TGTGCCAGTAGTGTACAGGGAGACTATGGCTACACCTTC. Amino acids: CASSVQGDYGYTF. Variable domain in full (rest from reference TRBV19 and TRBJ1-2): DGGITQSPKYLFRKEGQNVTLSCEQNLNHDAMYWYRQDPGQGLRLIYYSQIVNDFQKGDIAEGYSVSREKKESFPLTVTSAQKNPTAFYLCASSVQGDYGYTFGSGTRLTVV.

This sequence joins TRBV30 and TRBJ2-1, with a tentative D call TRBD2 (6 bases). The CDR3 length is 12 residues. V lost 5 bases and J 9 bases, leaving 14 bases between the germline ends. Germline V gene data show CDR1 as GTSNPN and CDR2 as SVGIG (reference sequence). The CDR3 loop is CAWGGTLGEQFF. CDR3 nucleotide sequence: TGTGCCTGGGGAGGGACCTTGGGTGAGCAGTTCTTC.

The chain combines TRBV30 with TRBJ1-6; 8 nucleotides agree with TRBD1. The CDR3 length is 15 residues. CDR1 and CDR2 from the germline V gene are GTSNPN and SVGIG (reference sequence). V lost 5 bases and J lost 9; bases outside the gene matches: 12. CDR3 sequence (DNA): TGTGCCTGGGTCATCGGACAGGGTAGGGGTTCACCCCTCCACTTT. It yields the protein CAWVIGQGRGSPLHF.

Sample share makes this clone medium-sized. This chain joins TRBV6-5 and TRBJ1-5, with unresolved D. The CDR3 is 14 amino acids. The germline CDR1 and CDR2 sequences are MNHEY and SVGAGI. Trimming took 0 bases from V and 2 from J, leaving 5 bases between them. The CDR3 reads CASSYSEGNQPQHF. The CDR3 coding sequence is TGTGCCAGCAGTTACTCGGAGGGCAATCAGCCCCAGCATTTT.

V is TRBV18 and J is TRBJ2-5; weak D call: TRBD1 (5 bases). Germline-derived CDR1 and CDR2 are KGHSH and LQKENI. V gave up 0 bases and J gave up 1 base, with 12 bases separating them. The CDR3 totals 16 residues. CDR3 sequence (DNA): TGTGCCAGCTCACCACCGGGTGACAGATTCCAAGAGACCCAGTACTTC. Translating it yields CASSPPGDRFQETQYF.

This chain uses TRBV6-5 with TRBJ1-2, with D tentatively TRBD1 (6 bases). Looked up from germline, CDR1 is MNHEY and CDR2 is SVGAGI. This CDR3 is 12 amino acids long. The V end was cut by 10 bases, the J end by 8 bases, with 17 bases between. DNA of the CDR3: TGTGCCACCGGGGGCAGGGGAGGCGGCTACACCTTC. Protein sequence: CATGGRGGGYTF.

The chain couples TRBV4-2 to TRBJ2-3; 13 bases are a match to TRBD2. V lost 4 bases to trimming and J lost 4 bases; unmatched junction nucleotides: 17. Germline-derived CDR1 and CDR2 are LGHNA and YNFKEQ. The CDR3 runs to 20 residues. The CDR3 DNA reads as TGTGCCAGCAGCCTTACTAGCGGGGGGGCCTTGGGGACTCAAGCAGATACGCAGTATTTT. Residues: CASSLTSGGALGTQADTQYF.

This clone was picked up one time. The gene calls are TRBV9 and TRBJ1-2; TRBD1 is a possible D gene (6 bases). The ends were cut back, 2 bases at V and 7 bases at J, with 9 bases in the middle. Germline lookup yields CDR1 SGDLS and CDR2 YYNGEE. The CDR3 is made up of 12 amino acids. The chain's CDR3 is CASSVLGGGYTF. The CDR3 nucleotides read TGTGCCAGCAGCGTTCTAGGGGGTGGCTACACCTTC.

DNA for the CDR3: TGCAGCGTTGAGGGACTAGCGGGAGGTTACACCGGGGAGCTGTTTTTT. Protein: CSVEGLAGGYTGELFF. The chain employs TRBV29-1 and TRBJ2-2; 15 bases are a match to TRBD2. Germline lookup yields CDR1 SQVTM and CDR2 ANQGSEA. The CDR3 is made up of 16 amino acids. Trimming at V came to 3 bases and at J to 3 bases, leaving 2 bases not matched to a gene.

This clone was recorded once. V is TRBV27 and J is TRBJ1-2; D remains ambiguous. Germline-derived CDR1 and CDR2 are MNHEY and SMNVEV (reference sequence). The CDR3 is made up of 16 amino acids. The V end was cut by 1 base, the J end by 8 bases, with 20 bases between. The CDR3 bases are TGTGCCAGCAGTTTATTCTCGGGCAGGCCTCCTTGGGGCTACACCTTC. Protein: CASSLFSGRPPWGYTF.

The chain joins TRBV4-1 to TRBJ2-5, with D tentatively TRBD1 (5 bases). The CDR3 contains 16 residues. The V end lost 4 bases, the J end lost 5 bases, and 20 bases lay between the germline ends. The germline gives CDR1 MGHRA, CDR2 YSYEKL. CDR3 sequence reads: CASSLRQGNYPETQYF. CDR3 coding DNA: TGCGCCAGCAGCCTGAGGCAGGGTAACTATCCCGAGACCCAGTACTTC.

The V gene is TRBV7-3, the J gene TRBJ2-3, with D possibly TRBD1 on 5 matching bases. The CDR3 covers 14 residues. Germline V gene sequence: CDR1 SGHTA, CDR2 FQGTGA. The ends were cut back, 2 bases at V and 1 base at J, with 7 bases in the middle. CDR3 sequence reads: CASSLQGRTDTQYF. CDR3 coding DNA: TGTGCCAGCAGCTTACAGGGTCGCACAGATACGCAGTATTTT.

The J gene is TRBJ1-1, the V gene TRBV11-3, with D possibly being TRBD1 (6 bases). There are 16 residues in the CDR3. Germline CDR1 and CDR2: SGHNT and YENEEA. The V gene lost 5 bases and the J gene lost 1 base, with 17 bases spanning the gap. The CDR3 region is CASSPAGDTWNTEAFF. In DNA form, the CDR3 reads TGTGCCAGCAGCCCAGCGGGGGACACCTGGAACACTGAAGCTTTCTTT.

The chain links TRBV9 to TRBJ1-3, with D perhaps TRBD1 (6 bases). Looked up from germline, CDR1 is SGDLS and CDR2 is YYNGEE. CDR3 length equals 14 residues. The V gene lost 1 base and the J gene lost 4 bases, with 9 bases spanning the gap. The CDR3 spells CASSVQGSGNTIYF. CDR3 coding DNA: TGTGCCAGCAGCGTACAGGGGTCAGGAAACACCATATATTTT.

This clone was observed a handful of times. V gene TRBV5-1 combines with J gene TRBJ1-2, with D unclear. Trimming pared 4 bases from V and 4 bases from J, leaving 11 bases between. This CDR3 region has 13 residues. The germline V gene has CDR1 SGHRS and CDR2 YFSETQ. Here the CDR3 DNA reads TGCGCCAGCAGCATAAGGATTTCCTATGGCTACACCTTC. Its translation: CASSIRISYGYTF.

The chain joins TRBV7-9 to TRBJ2-3, with D perhaps TRBD2 (5 bases). CDR3 length equals 11 residues. V was clipped by 9 bases and J by 3 bases, with 7 bases between them. Germline CDR1 is SEHNR and CDR2 is FQNEAQ (reference sequence). CDR3 in DNA: TGTGCCAGTCGAGGGACAGATACGCAGTATTTT. Its protein is CASRGTDTQYF. Based on the CDR3 plus reference TRBV7-9 and TRBJ2-3, the full variable domain is DTGVSQNPRHKITKRGQNVTFRCDPISEHNRLYWYRQTLGQGPEFLTYFQNEAQLEKSRLLSDRFSAERPKGSFSTLEIQRTEQGDSAMYLCASRGTDTQYFGPGTRLTVL.